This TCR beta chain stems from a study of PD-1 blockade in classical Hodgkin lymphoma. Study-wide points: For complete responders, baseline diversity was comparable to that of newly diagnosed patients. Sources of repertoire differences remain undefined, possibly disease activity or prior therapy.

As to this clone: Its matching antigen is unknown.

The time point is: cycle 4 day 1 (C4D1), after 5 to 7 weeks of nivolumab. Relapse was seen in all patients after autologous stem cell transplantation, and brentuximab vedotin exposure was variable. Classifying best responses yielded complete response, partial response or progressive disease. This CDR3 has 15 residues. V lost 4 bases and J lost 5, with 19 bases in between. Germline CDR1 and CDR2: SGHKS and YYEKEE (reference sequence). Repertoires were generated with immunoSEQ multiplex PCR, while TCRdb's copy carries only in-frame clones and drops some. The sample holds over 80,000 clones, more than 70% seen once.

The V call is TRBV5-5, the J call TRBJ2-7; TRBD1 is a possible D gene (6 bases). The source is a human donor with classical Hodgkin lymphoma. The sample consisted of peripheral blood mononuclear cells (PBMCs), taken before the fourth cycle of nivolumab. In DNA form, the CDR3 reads TGTGCCAGCAGCCCCGTCAGGGGACGGATCGACGAGCAGTACTTC. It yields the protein CASSPVRGRIDEQYF.